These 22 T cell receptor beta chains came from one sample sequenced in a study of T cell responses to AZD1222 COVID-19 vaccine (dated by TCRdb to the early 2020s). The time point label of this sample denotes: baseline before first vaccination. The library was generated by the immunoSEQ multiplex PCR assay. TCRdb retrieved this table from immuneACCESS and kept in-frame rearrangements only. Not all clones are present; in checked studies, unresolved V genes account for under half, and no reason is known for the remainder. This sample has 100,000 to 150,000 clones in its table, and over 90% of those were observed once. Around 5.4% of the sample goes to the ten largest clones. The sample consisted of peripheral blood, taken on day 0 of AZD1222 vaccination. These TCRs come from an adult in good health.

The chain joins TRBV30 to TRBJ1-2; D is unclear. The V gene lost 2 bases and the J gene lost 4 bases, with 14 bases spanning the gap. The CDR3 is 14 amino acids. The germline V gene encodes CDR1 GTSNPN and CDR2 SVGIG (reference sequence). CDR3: CAWSKALGSYGYTF. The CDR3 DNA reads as TGTGCCTGGAGTAAGGCTTTGGGAAGCTATGGCTACACCTTC. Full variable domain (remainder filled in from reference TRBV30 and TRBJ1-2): SQTIHQWPATLVQPVGSPLSLECTVEGTSNPNLYWYRQAAGRGLQLLFYSVGIGQISSEVPQNLSASRPQDRQFILSSKKLLLSDSGFYLCAWSKALGSYGYTFGSGTRLTVV.

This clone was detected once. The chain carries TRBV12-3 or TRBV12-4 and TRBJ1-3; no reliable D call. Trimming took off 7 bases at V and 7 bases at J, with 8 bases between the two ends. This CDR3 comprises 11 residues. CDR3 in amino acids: CASTHGNTIYF. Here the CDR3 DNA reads TGTGCCAGCACCCACGGGAACACCATATATTTT.

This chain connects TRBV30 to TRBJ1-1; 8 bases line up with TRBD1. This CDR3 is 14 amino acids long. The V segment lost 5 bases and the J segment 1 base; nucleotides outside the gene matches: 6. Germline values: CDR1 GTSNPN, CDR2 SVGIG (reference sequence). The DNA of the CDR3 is TGTGCCTGGTCCCGGACAGGGAGGAACACTGAAGCTTTCTTT. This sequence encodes CAWSRTGRNTEAFF.

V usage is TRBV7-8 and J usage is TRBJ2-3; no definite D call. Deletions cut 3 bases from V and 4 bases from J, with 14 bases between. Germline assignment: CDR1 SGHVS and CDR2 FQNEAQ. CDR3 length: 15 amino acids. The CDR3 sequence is CASSFSRLMSDTQYF. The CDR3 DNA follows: TGTGCCAGCAGCTTTAGCAGATTGATGTCAGATACGCAGTATTTT.

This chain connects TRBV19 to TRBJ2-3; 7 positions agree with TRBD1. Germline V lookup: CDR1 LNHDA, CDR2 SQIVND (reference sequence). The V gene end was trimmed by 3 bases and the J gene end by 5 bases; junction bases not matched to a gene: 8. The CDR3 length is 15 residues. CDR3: CASSMVGQRGDTQYF. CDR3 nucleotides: TGTGCCAGTAGTATGGTGGGACAGAGAGGAGATACGCAGTATTTT.

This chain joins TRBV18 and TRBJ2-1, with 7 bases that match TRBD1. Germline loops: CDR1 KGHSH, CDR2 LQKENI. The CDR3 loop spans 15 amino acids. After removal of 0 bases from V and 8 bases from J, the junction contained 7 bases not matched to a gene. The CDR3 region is CASSPPTGVGDEQFF. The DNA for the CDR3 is TGTGCCAGCTCACCACCTACAGGGGTAGGGGATGAGCAGTTCTTC.

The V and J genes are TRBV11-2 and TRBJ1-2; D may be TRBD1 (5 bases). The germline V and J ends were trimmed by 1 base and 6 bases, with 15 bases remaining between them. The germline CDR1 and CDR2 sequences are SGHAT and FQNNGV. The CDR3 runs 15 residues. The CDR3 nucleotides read TGTGCCAGCAGCTTAGCGATCTCGGGGGTTGATGGCTACACCTTC. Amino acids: CASSLAISGVDGYTF.

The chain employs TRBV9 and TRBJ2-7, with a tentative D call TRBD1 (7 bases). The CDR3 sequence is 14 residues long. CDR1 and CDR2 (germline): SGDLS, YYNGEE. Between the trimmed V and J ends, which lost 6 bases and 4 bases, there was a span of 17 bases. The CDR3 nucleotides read TGTGCCAGCACCGAAACAGGGGAGGCATACGAGCAGTACTTC. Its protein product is CASTETGEAYEQYF.

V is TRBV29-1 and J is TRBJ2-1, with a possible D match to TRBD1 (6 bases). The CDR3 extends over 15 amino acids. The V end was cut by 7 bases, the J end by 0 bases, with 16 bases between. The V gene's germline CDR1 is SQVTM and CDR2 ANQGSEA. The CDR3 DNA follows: TGCAGCGCGCCCAAGACAGGACGCTCCTACAATGAGCAGTTCTTC. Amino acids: CSAPKTGRSYNEQFF.

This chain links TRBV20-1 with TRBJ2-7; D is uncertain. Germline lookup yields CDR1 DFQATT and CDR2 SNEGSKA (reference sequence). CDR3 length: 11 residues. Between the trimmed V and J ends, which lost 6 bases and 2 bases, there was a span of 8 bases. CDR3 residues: CSAPLAYEQYF. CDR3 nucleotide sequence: TGCAGTGCCCCCCTAGCCTACGAGCAGTACTTC.

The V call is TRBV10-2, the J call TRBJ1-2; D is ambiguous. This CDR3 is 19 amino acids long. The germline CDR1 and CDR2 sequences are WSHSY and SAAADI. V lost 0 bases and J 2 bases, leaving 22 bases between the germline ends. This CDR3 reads CASSESVGLWRAHNYGYTF. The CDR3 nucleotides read TGCGCCAGCAGTGAGTCAGTGGGGTTGTGGAGGGCCCACAACTATGGCTACACCTTC.

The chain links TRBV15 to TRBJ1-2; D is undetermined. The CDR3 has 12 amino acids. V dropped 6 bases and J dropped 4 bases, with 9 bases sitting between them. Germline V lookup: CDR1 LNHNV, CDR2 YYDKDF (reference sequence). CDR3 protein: CATSKASYGYTF. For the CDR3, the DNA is TGTGCCACCAGTAAGGCGAGCTATGGCTACACCTTC.

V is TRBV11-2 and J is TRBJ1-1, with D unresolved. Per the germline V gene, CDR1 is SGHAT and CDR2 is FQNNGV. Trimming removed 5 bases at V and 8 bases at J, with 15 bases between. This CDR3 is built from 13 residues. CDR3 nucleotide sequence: TGTGCCAGCAGCCCGGGTCGTGGATTAGAAGCTTTCTTT. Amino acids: CASSPGRGLEAFF.

CDR3 bases: TGTGCCAGTAACCAAGGACAACCGAACACTGAAGCTTTCTTT. Its protein product is CASNQGQPNTEAFF. The chain joins TRBV19 to TRBJ1-1; a possible D gene is TRBD1 (5 bases). The CDR3 is made up of 14 amino acids. Trimming cost V 7 bases and J 1 base, with 13 bases left between them. Germline assignment: CDR1 LNHDA and CDR2 SQIVND (reference sequence).

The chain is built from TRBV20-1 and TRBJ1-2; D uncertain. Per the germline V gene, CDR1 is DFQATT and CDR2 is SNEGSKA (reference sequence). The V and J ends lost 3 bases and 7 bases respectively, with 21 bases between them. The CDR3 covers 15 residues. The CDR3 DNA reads TGCAGTGCTAGTTCGGGTTCCGGGGATTTTGGTGGCTACACCTTC. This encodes CSASSGSGDFGGYTF.

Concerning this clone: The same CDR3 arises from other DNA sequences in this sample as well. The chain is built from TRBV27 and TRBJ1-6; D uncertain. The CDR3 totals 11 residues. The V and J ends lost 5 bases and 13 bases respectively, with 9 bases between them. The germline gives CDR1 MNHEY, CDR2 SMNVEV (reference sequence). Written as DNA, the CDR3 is TGTGCCAGCAGTCCGGGAGGGCCCCTCCACTTT. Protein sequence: CASSPGGPLHF.

CDR3 nucleotide sequence: TGTGCCTGGAGCCCCAGGACCGTCTCCTACGAGCAGTACTTC. Translated, it gives CAWSPRTVSYEQYF. The chain joins TRBV30 to TRBJ2-7, with D uncertain. Trimming removed 3 bases from V and 0 bases from J, with 12 bases in between. Germline values: CDR1 GTSNPN, CDR2 SVGIG (reference sequence). The CDR3 loop spans 14 amino acids.

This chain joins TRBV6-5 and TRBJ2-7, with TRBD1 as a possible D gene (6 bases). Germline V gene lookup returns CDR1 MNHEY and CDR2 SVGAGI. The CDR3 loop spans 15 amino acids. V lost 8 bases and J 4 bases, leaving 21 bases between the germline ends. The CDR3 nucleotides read TGTGCCAGCGGACAGACGCGGACCCTGGTTTACGAGCAGTACTTC. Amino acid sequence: CASGQTRTLVYEQYF.

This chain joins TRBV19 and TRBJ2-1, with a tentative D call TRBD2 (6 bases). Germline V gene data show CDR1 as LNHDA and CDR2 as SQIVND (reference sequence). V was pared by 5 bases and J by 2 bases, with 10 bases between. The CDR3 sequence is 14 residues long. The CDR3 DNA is TGTGCCAGTAGTCGGGCTAGCGCCTACAATGAGCAGTTCTTC. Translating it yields CASSRASAYNEQFF.

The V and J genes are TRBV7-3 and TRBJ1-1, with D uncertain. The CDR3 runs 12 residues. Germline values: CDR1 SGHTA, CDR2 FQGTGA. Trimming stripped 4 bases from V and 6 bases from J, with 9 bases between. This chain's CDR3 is CASSSPPAEAFF. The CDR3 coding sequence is TGTGCCAGCAGCTCACCTCCTGCTGAAGCTTTCTTT.

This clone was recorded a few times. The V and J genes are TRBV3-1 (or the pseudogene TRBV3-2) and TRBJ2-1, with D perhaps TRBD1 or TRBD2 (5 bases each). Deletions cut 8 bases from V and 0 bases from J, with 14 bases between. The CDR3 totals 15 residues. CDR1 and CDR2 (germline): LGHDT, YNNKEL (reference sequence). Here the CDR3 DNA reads TGTGCCAGCGGTCGGGACGTAAGCTCCTACAATGAGCAGTTCTTC. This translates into CASGRDVSSYNEQFF.

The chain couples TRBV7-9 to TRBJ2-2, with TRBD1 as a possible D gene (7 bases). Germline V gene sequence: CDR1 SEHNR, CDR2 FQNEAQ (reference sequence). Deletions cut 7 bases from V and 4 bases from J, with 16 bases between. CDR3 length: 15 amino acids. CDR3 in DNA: TGTGCCAGCATCACCTGGCAGGGGGGCACCGGGGAGCTGTTTTTT. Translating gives CASITWQGGTGELFF. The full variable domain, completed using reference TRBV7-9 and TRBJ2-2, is DTGVSQNPRHKITKRGQNVTFRCDPISEHNRLYWYRQTLGQGPEFLTYFQNEAQLEKSRLLSDRFSAERPKGSFSTLEIQRTEQGDSAMYLCASITWQGGTGELFFGEGSRLTVL.